Here is one TCR beta chain with its context. No antigen is known for it. This record belongs to a study of T cell responses to AZD1222 COVID-19 vaccine. Profiling relied on immunoSEQ multiplex PCR, and the TCRdb table lists in-frame clones only, not all of them. In the table there are 150,000 to 200,000 clones, roughly nine tenths of which are singletons. Findings and caveats of the study: Clonal diversity was possibly underestimated, and white British individuals and females predominated among donors.

Germline CDR1 is SGHTA and CDR2 is FQGNSA. The CDR3 sequence is 15 residues long. The V and J ends lost 5 bases and 4 bases, in that order; junction bases with no gene match: 8. The source was peripheral blood, collected on day 0 of AZD1222 vaccination. This sequence was found in an adult in good health. The V and J genes are TRBV7-2 and TRBJ1-5; TRBD1 aligns across 7 bases. In DNA form, the CDR3 reads TGTGCCAGCAGCCGGACAGGTCTGAGTAATCAGCCCCAGCATTTT. It translates to CASSRTGLSNQPQHF.